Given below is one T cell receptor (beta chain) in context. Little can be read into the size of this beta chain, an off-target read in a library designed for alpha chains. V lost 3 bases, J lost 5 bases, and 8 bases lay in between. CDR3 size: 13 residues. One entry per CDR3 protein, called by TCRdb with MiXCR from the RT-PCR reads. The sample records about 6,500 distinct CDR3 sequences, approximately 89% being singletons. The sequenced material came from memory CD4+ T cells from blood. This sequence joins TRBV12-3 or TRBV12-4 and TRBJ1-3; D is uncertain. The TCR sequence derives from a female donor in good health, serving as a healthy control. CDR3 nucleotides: TGTGCCAGCAGTTTCCAATCTCGAAACACCATATATTTT. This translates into CASSFQSRNTIYF.